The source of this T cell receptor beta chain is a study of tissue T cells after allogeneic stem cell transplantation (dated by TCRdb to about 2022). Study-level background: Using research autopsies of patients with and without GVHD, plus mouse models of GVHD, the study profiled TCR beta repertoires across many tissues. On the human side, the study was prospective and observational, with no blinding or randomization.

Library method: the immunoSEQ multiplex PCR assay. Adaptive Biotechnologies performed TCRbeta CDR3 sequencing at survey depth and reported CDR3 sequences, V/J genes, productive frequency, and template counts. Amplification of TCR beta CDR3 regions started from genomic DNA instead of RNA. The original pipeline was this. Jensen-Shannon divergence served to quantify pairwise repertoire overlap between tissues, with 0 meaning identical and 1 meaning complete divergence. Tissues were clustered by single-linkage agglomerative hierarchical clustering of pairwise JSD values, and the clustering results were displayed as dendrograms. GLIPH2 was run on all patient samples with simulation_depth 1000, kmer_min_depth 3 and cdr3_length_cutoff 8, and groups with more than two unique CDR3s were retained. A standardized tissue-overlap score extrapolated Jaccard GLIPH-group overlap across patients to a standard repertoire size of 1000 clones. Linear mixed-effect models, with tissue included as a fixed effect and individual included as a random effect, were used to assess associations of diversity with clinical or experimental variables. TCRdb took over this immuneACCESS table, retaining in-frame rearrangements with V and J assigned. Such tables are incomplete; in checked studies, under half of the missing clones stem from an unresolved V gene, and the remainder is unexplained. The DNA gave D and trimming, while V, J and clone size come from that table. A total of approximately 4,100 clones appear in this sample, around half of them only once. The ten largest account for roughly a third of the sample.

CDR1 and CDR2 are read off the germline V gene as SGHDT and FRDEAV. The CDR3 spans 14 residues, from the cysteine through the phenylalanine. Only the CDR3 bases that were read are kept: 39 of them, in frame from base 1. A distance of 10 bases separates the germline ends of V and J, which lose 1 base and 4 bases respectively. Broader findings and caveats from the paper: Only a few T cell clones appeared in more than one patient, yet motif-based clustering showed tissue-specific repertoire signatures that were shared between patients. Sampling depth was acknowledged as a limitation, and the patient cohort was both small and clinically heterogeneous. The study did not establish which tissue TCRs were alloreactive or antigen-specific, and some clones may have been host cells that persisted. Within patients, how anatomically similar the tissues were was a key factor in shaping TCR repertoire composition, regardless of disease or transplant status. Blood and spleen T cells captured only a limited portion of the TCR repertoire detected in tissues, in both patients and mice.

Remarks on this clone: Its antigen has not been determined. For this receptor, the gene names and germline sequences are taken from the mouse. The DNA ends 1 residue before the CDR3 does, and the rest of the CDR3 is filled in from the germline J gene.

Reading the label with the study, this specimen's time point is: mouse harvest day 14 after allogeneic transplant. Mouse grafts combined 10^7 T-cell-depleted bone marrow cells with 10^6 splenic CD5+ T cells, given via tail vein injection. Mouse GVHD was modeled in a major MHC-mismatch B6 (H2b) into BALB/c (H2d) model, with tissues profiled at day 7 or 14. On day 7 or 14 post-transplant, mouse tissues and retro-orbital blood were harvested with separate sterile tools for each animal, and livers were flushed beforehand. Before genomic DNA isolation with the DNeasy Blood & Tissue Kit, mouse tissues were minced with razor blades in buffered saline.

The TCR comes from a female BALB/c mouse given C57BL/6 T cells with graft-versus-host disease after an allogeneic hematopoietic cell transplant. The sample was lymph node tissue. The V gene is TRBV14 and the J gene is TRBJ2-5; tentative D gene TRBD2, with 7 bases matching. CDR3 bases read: TGTGCCAGCAGTTTCCGGGGGGCAAAAGACACCCAGTAC. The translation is CASSFRGAKDTQY. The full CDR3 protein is CASSFRGAKDTQYF.